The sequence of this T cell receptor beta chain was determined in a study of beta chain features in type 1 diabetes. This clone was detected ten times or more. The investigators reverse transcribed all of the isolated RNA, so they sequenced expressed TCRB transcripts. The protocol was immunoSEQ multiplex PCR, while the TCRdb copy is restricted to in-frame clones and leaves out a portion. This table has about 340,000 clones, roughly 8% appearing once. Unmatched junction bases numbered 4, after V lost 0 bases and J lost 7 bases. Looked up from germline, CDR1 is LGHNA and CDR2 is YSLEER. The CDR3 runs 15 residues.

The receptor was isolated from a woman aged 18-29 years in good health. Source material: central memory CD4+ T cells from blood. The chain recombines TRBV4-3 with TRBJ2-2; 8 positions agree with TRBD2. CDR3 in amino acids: CASSQETSVSGELFF. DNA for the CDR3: TGCGCCAGCAGCCAAGAGACTAGCGTGAGCGGGGAGCTGTTTTTT.